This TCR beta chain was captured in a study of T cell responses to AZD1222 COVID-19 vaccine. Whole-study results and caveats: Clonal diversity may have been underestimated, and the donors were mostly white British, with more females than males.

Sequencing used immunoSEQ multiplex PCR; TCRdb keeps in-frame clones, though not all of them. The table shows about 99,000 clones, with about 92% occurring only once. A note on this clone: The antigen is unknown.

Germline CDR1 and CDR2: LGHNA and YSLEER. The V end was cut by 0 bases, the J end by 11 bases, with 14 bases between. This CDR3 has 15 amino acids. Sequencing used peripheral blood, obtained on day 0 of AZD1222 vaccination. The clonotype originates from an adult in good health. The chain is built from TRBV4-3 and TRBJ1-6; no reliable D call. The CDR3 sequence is CASSQDGPRMTPLHF. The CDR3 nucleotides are TGCGCCAGCAGCCAAGATGGACCTCGAATGACACCCCTCCACTTT.